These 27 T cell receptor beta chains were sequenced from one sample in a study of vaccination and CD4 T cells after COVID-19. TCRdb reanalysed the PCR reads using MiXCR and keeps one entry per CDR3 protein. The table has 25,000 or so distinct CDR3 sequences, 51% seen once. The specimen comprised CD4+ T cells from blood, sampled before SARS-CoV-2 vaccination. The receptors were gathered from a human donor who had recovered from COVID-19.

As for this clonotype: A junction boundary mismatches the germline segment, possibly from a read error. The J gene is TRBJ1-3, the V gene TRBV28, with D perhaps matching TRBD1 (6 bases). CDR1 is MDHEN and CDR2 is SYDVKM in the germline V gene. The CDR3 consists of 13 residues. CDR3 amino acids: CASGEGGAPEGPF. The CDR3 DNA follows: TGTGCCAGCGGGGAAGGGGGGGCCCCAGAGGGACCTTTT.

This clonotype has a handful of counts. CDR3 nucleotides: TGTGCCAGCAGCCCCCGGGACTCGCCATACAATGAGCAGTTCTTC. Its protein product is CASSPRDSPYNEQFF. This chain joins TRBV7-9 and TRBJ2-1, with a possible D match to TRBD2 (6 bases). CDR3 length: 15 amino acids. Germline CDR1 is SEHNR and CDR2 is FQNEAQ (reference sequence). V was shortened by 5 bases and J by 4 bases, with 15 bases between the two germline ends. Looking up the rest from reference TRBV7-9 and TRBJ2-1 gives the full variable domain: DTGVSQNPRHKITKRGQNVTFRCDPISEHNRLYWYRQTLGQGPEFLTYFQNEAQLEKSRLLSDRFSAERPKGSFSTLEIQRTEQGDSAMYLCASSPRDSPYNEQFFGPGTRLTVL.

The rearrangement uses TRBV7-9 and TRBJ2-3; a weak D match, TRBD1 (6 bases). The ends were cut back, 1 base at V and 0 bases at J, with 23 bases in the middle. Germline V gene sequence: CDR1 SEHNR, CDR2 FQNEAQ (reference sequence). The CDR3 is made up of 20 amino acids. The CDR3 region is CASSLGLSTGRSRSTDTQYF. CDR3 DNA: TGTGCCAGCAGCTTAGGCTTATCGACAGGCCGGTCCCGGAGCACAGATACGCAGTATTTT.

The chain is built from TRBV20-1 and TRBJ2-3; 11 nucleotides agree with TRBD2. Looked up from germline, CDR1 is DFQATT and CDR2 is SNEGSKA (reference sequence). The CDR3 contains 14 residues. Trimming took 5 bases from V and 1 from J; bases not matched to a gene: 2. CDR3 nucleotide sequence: TGCAGTGCTGATAGCGGGAGGGGCACAGATACGCAGTATTTT. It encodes CSADSGRGTDTQYF.

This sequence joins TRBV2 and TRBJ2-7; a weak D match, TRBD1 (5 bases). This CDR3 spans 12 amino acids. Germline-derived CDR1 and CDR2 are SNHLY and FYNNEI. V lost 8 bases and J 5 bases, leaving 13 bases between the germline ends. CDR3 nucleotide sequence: TGTGCCAGCCGCAGGGATGATAACGAGCAGTACTTC. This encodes CASRRDDNEQYF.

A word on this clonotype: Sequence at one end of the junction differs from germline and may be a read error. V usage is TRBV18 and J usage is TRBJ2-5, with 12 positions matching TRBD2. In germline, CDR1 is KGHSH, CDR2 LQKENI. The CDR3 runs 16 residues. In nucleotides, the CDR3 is TGTGCCAGCTCGCCACTAGCGGGAGGTATAGGAGAGACCCAGTACTTC. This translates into CASSPLAGGIGETQYF. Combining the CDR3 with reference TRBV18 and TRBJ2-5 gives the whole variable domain NAGVMQNPRHLVRRRGQEARLRCSPMKGHSHVYWYRQLPEEGLKFMVYLQKENIIDESGMPKERFSAEFPKEGPSILRIQQVVRGDSAAYFCASSPLAGGIGETQYFGPGTRLLVL.

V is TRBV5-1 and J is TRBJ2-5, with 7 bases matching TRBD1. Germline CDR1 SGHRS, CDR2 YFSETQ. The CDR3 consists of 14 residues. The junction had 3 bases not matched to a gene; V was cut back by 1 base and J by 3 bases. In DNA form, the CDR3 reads TGCGCCAGCAGCTTGAGGGACAGCAAAGAGACCCAGTACTTC. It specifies CASSLRDSKETQYF. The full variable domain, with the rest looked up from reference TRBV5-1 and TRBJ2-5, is KAGVTQTPRYLIKTRGQQVTLSCSPISGHRSVSWYQQTPGQGLQFLFEYFSETQRNKGNFPGRFSGRQFSNSRSEMNVSTLELGDSALYLCASSLRDSKETQYFGPGTRLLVL.

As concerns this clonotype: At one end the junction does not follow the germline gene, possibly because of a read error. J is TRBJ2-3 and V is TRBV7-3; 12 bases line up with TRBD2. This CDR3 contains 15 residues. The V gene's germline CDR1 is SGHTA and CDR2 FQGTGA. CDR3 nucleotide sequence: TGTGTCAGCAGCTTACTAGCGGGAGGATCCGATACGCAGTATTTT. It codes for CVSSLLAGGSDTQYF.

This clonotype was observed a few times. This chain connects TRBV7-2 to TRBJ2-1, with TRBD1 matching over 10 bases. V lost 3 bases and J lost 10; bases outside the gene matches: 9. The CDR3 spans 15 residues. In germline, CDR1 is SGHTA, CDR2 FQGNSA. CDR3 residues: CASSFVRQGALEQFF. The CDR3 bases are TGTGCCAGCAGCTTCGTGAGACAGGGGGCCCTCGAGCAGTTCTTC.

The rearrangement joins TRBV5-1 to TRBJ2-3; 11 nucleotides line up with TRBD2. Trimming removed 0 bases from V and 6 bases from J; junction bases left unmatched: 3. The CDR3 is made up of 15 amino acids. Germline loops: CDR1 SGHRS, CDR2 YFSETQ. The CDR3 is CASSLVAGGPDTQYF. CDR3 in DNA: TGCGCCAGCAGCTTGGTAGCGGGAGGGCCGGATACGCAGTATTTT. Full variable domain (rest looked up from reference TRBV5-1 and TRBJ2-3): KAGVTQTPRYLIKTRGQQVTLSCSPISGHRSVSWYQQTPGQGLQFLFEYFSETQRNKGNFPGRFSGRQFSNSRSEMNVSTLELGDSALYLCASSLVAGGPDTQYFGPGTRLTVL.

The CDR3 DNA is TGTGCCAGAGACCCAGGACGTAACTATGGCTACACCTTC. Encoded protein: CARDPGRNYGYTF. The J gene is TRBJ1-2, the V gene TRBV2, with D unclear. Germline V gene sequence: CDR1 SNHLY, CDR2 FYNNEI. The V end lost 9 bases, the J end lost 1 base, and 12 bases lay between the germline ends. The CDR3 contains 13 residues. The full variable domain, in which reference TRBV2 and TRBJ1-2 provide the parts outside the CDR3, is EPEVTQTPSHQVTQMGQEVILRCVPISNHLYFYWYRQILGQKVEFLVSFYNNEISEKSEIFDDQFSVERPDGSNFTLKIRSTKLEDSAMYFCARDPGRNYGYTFGSGTRLTVV.

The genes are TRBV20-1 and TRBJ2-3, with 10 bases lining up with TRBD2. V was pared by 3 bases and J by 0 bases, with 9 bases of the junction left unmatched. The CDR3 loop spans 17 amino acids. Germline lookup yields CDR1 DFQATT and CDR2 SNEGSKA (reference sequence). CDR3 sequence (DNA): TGCAGTGCTAGGAGTCCCGGACTAGCGGCAAGCACAGATACGCAGTATTTT. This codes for CSARSPGLAASTDTQYF.

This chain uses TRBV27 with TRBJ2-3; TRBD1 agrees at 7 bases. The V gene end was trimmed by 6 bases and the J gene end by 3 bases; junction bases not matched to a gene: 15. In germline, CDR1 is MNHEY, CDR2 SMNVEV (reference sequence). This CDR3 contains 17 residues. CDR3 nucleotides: TGTGCCAGCAGAGATTTTCATTTGAGACAGGGAACAGATACGCAGTATTTT. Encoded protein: CASRDFHLRQGTDTQYF.

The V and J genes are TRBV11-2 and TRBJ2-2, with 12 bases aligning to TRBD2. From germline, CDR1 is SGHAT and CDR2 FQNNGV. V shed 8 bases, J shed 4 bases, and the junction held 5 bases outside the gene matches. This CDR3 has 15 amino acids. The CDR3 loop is CASRRLAGVTGELFF. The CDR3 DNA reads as TGTGCCAGCCGCCGACTAGCGGGAGTCACCGGGGAGCTGTTTTTT.

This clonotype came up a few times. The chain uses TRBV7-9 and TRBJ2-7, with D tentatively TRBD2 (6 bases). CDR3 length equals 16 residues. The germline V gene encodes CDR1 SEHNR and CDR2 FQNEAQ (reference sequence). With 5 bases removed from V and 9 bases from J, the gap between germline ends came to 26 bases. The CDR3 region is CASSPAGGNSLAGQYF. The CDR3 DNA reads TGTGCCAGCAGCCCCGCTGGCGGGAATTCTTTGGCTGGGCAGTACTTC.

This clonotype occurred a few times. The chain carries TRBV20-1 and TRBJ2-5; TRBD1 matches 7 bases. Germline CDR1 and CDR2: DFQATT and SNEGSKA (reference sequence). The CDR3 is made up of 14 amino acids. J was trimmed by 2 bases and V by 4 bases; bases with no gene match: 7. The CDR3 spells CSATVRDRQETQYF. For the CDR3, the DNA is TGCAGTGCTACAGTTCGGGACAGACAAGAGACCCAGTACTTC.

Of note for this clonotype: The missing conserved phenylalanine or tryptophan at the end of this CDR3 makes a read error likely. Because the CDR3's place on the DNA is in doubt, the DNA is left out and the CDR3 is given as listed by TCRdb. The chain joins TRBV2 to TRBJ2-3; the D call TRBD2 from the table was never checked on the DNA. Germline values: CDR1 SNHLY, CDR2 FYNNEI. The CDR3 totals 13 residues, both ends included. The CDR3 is CASSDRGIAGGPL.

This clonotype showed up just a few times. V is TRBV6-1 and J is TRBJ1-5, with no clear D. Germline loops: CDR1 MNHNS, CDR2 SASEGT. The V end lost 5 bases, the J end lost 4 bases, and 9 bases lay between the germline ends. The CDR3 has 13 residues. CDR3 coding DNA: TGTGCCAGCAGTCGTCAACGAAATCAGCCCCAGCATTTT. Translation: CASSRQRNQPQHF.

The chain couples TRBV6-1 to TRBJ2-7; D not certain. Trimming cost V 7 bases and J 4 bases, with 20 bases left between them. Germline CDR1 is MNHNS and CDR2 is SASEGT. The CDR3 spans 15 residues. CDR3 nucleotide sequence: TGTGCCAGCAAATTCACGGATCCAGGTCATTACGAGCAGTACTTC. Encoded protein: CASKFTDPGHYEQYF.

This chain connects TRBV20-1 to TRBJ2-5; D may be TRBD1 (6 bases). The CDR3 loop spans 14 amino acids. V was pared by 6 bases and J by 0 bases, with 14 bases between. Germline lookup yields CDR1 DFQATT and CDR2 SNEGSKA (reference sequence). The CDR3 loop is CSAERGGHQETQYF. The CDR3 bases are TGCAGTGCCGAACGAGGGGGACACCAAGAGACCCAGTACTTC.

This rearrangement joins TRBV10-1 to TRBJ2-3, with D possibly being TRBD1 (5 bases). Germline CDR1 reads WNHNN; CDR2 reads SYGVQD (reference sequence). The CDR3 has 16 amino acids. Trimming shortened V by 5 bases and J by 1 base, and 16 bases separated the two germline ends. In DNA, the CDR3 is TGCGCCAGCAGTTTCAGGGAAGGTGGCGGCACAGATACGCAGTATTTT. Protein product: CASSFREGGGTDTQYF.

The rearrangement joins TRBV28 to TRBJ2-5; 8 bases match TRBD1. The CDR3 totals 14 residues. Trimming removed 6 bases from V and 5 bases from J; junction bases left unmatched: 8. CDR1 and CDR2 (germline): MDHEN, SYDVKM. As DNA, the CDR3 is TGTGCCAGCAGATCGACAGGGGTTGTGGAGACCCAGTACTTC. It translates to CASRSTGVVETQYF.

The CDR3 coding sequence is TGTGCCAGCAGTGCAGGGAGAATCGCCCCCCAAGAGACCCAGTACTTC. Translated: CASSAGRIAPQETQYF. The rearrangement links TRBV2 to TRBJ2-5, with D perhaps assigned TRBD1 or TRBD2 (5 bases each). V was shortened by 4 bases and J by 1 base, with 16 bases between the two germline ends. Looked up from germline, CDR1 is SNHLY and CDR2 is FYNNEI. The CDR3 sequence is 16 residues long.

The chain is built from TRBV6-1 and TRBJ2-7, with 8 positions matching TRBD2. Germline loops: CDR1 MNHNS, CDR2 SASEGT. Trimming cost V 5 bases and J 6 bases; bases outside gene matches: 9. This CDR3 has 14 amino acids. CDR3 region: CASSLPGLGTEQYF. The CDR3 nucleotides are TGTGCCAGCAGTCTACCGGGACTAGGAACCGAGCAGTACTTC.

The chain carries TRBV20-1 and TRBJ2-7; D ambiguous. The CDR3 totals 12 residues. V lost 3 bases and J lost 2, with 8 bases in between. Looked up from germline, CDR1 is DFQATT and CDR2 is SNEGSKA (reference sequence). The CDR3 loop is CSASYSTYEQYF. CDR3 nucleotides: TGCAGTGCTAGCTACTCTACCTACGAGCAGTACTTC.

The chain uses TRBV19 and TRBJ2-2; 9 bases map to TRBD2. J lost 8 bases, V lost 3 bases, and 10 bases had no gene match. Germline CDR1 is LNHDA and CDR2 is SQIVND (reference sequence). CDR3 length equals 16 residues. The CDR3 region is CASSMGLALFVGELFF. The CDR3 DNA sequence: TGTGCCAGTAGTATGGGACTAGCTCTATTCGTTGGGGAGCTGTTTTTT.

CDR3 region: CSAILAGGVHEQYF. The CDR3 DNA follows: TGCAGTGCTATACTAGCGGGAGGGGTACACGAGCAGTACTTC. The chain couples TRBV20-1 to TRBJ2-7, with 13 bases fitting TRBD2. The ends lost 4 bases at V and 5 bases at J; junction bases unmatched: 5. The CDR3 sequence is 14 residues long. Germline-derived CDR1 and CDR2 are DFQATT and SNEGSKA (reference sequence).